This TCR beta chain comes out of a study of CD8+ T cells in alopecia areata. Documented treatment: oral pan-JAK inhibitor, 5-10 mg twice daily. Deletions cut 5 bases from V and 5 bases from J, with 18 bases between. Germline CDR1 is SEHNR and CDR2 is FQNEAQ (reference sequence). The CDR3 contains 15 residues. In each case, RNA was isolated and then reverse transcribed into cDNA as the sequencing template. The method was immunoSEQ multiplex PCR; TCRdb's version includes in-frame clones alone and lacks a portion of them. Among 79,000 or so clones, 60% to 70% were seen once, and the ten largest hold about 25%.

The V call is TRBV7-9, the J call TRBJ1-1, with D hard to call. The clonotype was recovered from a human donor with alopecia areata. Sequenced material: CD8+ T cells sorted from blood, taken at week 24, from a patient treated with tofacitinib. The CDR3 sequence is CASSPTSGRRTEAFF. The CDR3 region has the DNA TGTGCCAGCAGCCCTACGTCAGGAAGAAGAACTGAAGCTTTCTTT.